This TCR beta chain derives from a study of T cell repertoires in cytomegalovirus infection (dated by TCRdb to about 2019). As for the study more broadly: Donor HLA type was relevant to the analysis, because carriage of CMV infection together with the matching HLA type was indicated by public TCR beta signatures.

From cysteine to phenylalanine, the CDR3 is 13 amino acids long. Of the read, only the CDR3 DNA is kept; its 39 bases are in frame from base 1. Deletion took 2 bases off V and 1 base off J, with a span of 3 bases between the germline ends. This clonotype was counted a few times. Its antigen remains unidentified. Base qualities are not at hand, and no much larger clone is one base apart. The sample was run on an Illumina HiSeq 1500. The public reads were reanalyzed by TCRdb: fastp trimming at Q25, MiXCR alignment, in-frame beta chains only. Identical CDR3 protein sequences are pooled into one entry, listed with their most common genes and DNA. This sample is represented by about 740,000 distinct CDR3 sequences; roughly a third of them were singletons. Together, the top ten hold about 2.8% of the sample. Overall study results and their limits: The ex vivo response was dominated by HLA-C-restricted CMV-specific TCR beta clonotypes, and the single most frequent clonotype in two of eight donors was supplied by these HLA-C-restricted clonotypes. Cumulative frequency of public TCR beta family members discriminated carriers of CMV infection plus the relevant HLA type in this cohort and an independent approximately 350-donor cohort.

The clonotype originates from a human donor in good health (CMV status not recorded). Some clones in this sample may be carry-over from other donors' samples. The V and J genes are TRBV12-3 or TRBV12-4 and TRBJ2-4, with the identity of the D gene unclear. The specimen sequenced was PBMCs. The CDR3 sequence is CASSLFAKNIQYF. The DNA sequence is TGTGCCAGCAGTTTATTCGCCAAAAACATTCAGTACTTC.